This TCR beta chain was captured in a study of cytomegalovirus exposure and HLA in healthy donors. Study results and limitations: A later analysis reported that several of the most significant clusters appeared to be linked to common viral pathogens, among them Epstein-Barr virus.

Comments on this clone: As yet, its antigen is unknown.

The CDR3 extends over 17 amino acids. Germline V gives CDR1 PRHDT, CDR2 FYEKMQ (reference sequence). V was trimmed by 4 bases and J by 6 bases, leaving 24 bases between them. This PCR relied on a set of 60 Vbeta primers and 13 Jbeta primers. Per the original data handling: It was a later analysis that counted tens of millions of unique TCR beta chains, of which roughly 11 million were shared. Using immunoSEQ multiplex PCR, the repertoire was profiled, and TCRdb retains in-frame clones only, with some absent. That table supplies the V and J calls and clone size; D and trimming were determined from the DNA. The sample lists roughly 72,000 clones, around 77% seen once, with 22% in the top ten.

The specimen was PBMCs. This TCR was sampled from a woman in her thirties or forties in good health and CMV-seropositive. J is TRBJ1-2 and V is TRBV13, with D possibly TRBD1 on 6 matching bases. The DNA of the CDR3 is TGTGCCAGCAGCTCAATTAGTATTTTGTCCAGGGGTCATGGCTACACCTTC. As protein: CASSSISILSRGHGYTF.